Sequencing of this TCR beta chain was carried out in a study of T cell changes during pregnancy in multiple sclerosis. V was pared by 3 bases and J by 0 bases, with 7 bases of the junction left unmatched. The germline V gene encodes CDR1 SGHNT and CDR2 YYREEE (reference sequence). The CDR3 totals 17 residues. Produced via immunoSEQ multiplex PCR; TCRdb's table is partial and in-frame only. The sample records roughly 52,000 clones, approximately 92% being singletons. The table lists this clone with a count of one. This sequence was found in a female donor with multiple sclerosis, enrolled in a pregnancy study. The sequences come from CD4+ T cells from peripheral blood mononuclear cells, collected in the third trimester of pregnancy. This sequence joins TRBV5-4 and TRBJ2-1; TRBD2 agrees at 9 bases. CDR3 bases: TGTGCCAGCAGCTCTAAGACTAGCGGCAGCTCCTACAATGAGCAGTTCTTC. The encoded protein is CASSSKTSGSSYNEQFF.